The 14 T cell receptor beta chains given below trace back to one sample, sequenced in a study of control samples from healthy donors and cancer patients. This table comes from immunoSEQ multiplex PCR, and its TCRdb copy is limited to in-frame clones, with some not included. The sample includes about 55,000 clones, roughly 88% of them seen just once. The sample comprised blood. The receptors originated from a man over 45 in good health.

The V gene is TRBV6-5, the J gene TRBJ2-1; 10 positions agree with TRBD2. Germline V gene lookup returns CDR1 MNHEY and CDR2 SVGAGI. The CDR3 consists of 14 residues. Germline trimming cut 6 bases from V and 6 bases from J; bases unmatched to any gene: 5. The CDR3 loop reads CASSLGLASNEQFF. The DNA of the CDR3 is TGTGCCAGCAGCCTGGGACTAGCGTCCAATGAGCAGTTCTTC.

This sequence joins TRBV5-1 and TRBJ1-6, with TRBD1 matching over 9 bases. Germline assignment: CDR1 SGHRS and CDR2 YFSETQ. V gave up 0 bases and J gave up 5 bases; unmatched junction bases: 6. The CDR3 is made up of 17 amino acids. CDR3 in DNA: TGCGCCAGCAGCTTGGACAGGGGGCTGAAAGATAATTCACCCCTCCACTTT. Translating it yields CASSLDRGLKDNSPLHF.

The chain combines TRBV27 with TRBJ2-5; no clear D gene. Germline V gives CDR1 MNHEY, CDR2 SMNVEV (reference sequence). The V end was cut by 6 bases, the J end by 4 bases, with 12 bases between. The CDR3 runs 13 residues. CDR3: CASSIGRLETQYF. Here the CDR3 DNA reads TGTGCCAGCAGCATAGGGCGTCTAGAGACCCAGTACTTC.

The chain is built from TRBV12-3 or TRBV12-4 and TRBJ1-2; D is ambiguous. The CDR3 length is 12 residues. V was trimmed by 1 base and J by 13 bases, leaving 13 bases between them. The CDR3 coding sequence is TGTGCCAGCAGTTTAGGAGGCAATCGTGTCACCTTC. Amino acids: CASSLGGNRVTF.

The chain uses TRBV28 and TRBJ2-7; 7 nucleotides line up with TRBD2. Germline V gene lookup returns CDR1 MDHEN and CDR2 SYDVKM. J lost 7 bases, V lost 7 bases, and 7 bases had no gene match. This CDR3 is 12 amino acids long. In nucleotides, the CDR3 is TGTGCCAGCACAGCGGGACCCCTGGAGCAGTACTTC. Protein product: CASTAGPLEQYF.

This clone was seen only once. V is TRBV9 and J is TRBJ2-1, with 8 bases identical to TRBD2. V shed 4 bases and J 9 bases; nucleotides not matched to a gene: 12. CDR3 length: 15 amino acids. The germline CDR1 and CDR2 sequences are SGDLS and YYNGEE. The CDR3 here is CASSPRAGSGAEQFF. The CDR3 coding sequence is TGTGCCAGCAGCCCACGAGCGGGTAGCGGGGCTGAGCAGTTCTTC.

The rearrangement uses TRBV28 and TRBJ2-7; the match to TRBD1 covers 9 bases. Germline V CDR1 and CDR2: MDHEN, SYDVKM. The junction had 9 bases not matched to a gene; V was cut back by 2 bases and J by 4 bases. This CDR3 has 16 residues. CDR3 nucleotide sequence: TGTGCCAGCAGTTTAGGTAGGGGACAGGGTAGATACGAGCAGTACTTC. Its translation is CASSLGRGQGRYEQYF.

This clone appeared a single time. The chain couples TRBV9 to TRBJ1-3; D remains unclear. This CDR3 has 14 amino acids. Trimming cost V 0 bases and J 2 bases, with 6 bases left between them. Germline assignment: CDR1 SGDLS and CDR2 YYNGEE. CDR3 loop: CASSVEHTGNTIYF. Here the CDR3 DNA reads TGTGCCAGCAGCGTAGAGCACACTGGAAACACCATATATTTT.

V is TRBV5-8 and J is TRBJ1-1; no clear D gene. This CDR3 is built from 11 residues. Germline V gene sequence: CDR1 SGHTS, CDR2 YDEGEE. V lost 3 bases and J 7 bases, leaving 7 bases between the germline ends. The CDR3 DNA reads as TGTGCCAGCAGCTCGGGTAGTGAAGCTTTCTTT. Translating gives CASSSGSEAFF.

The V and J genes are TRBV6-5 and TRBJ2-5, with TRBD2 identical over 10 bases. This CDR3 has 15 amino acids. CDR1 and CDR2 from the germline V gene are MNHEY and SVGAGI. The V gene end was trimmed by 4 bases and the J gene end by 7 bases; junction bases not matched to a gene: 9. The CDR3 protein is CASSSSSGRQGTQYF. In DNA, the CDR3 is TGTGCCAGCAGTTCTTCTAGCGGGAGACAGGGGACCCAGTACTTC.

This clone has a single count. This chain connects TRBV6-5 to TRBJ1-5; TRBD1 aligns across 8 bases. Germline assignment: CDR1 MNHEY and CDR2 SVGAGI. V gave up 7 bases and J gave up 4 bases; unmatched junction bases: 6. This CDR3 has 14 residues. CDR3 region: CASMDRVENQPQHF. The CDR3 DNA follows: TGTGCCAGCATGGACAGGGTAGAAAATCAGCCCCAGCATTTT.

A few counts support this clone. The J gene is TRBJ1-1, the V gene TRBV18; D is perhaps TRBD1 (5 bases). Trimming left V 2 bases short and J 4 bases short, with 11 bases between. CDR1 is KGHSH, CDR2 LQKENI, per germline. CDR3 size: 14 residues. CDR3 coding DNA: TGTGCCAGCTCACCAGGAGGGGTCCGCACTGAAGCTTTCTTT. Amino acids: CASSPGGVRTEAFF.

The rearrangement links TRBV27 to TRBJ1-5; 9 nucleotides match TRBD1. From germline, CDR1 is MNHEY and CDR2 SMNVEV (reference sequence). The V gene end was trimmed by 5 bases and the J gene end by 7 bases; junction bases not matched to a gene: 6. CDR3 length equals 14 residues. CDR3 sequence: CASSHGQGKQPQHF. DNA of the CDR3: TGTGCCAGCAGTCACGGACAGGGGAAGCAGCCCCAGCATTTT.

V usage is TRBV27 and J usage is TRBJ2-1, with 16 bases aligning to TRBD2. Germline V gene lookup returns CDR1 MNHEY and CDR2 SMNVEV (reference sequence). The CDR3 has 15 residues. The junction had 4 bases not matched to a gene; V was cut back by 5 bases and J by 9 bases. The CDR3, as DNA: TGTGCCAGCAGTCAGGGACTAGCGGGAGGGTTTGAGCAGTTCTTC. It codes for CASSQGLAGGFEQFF.